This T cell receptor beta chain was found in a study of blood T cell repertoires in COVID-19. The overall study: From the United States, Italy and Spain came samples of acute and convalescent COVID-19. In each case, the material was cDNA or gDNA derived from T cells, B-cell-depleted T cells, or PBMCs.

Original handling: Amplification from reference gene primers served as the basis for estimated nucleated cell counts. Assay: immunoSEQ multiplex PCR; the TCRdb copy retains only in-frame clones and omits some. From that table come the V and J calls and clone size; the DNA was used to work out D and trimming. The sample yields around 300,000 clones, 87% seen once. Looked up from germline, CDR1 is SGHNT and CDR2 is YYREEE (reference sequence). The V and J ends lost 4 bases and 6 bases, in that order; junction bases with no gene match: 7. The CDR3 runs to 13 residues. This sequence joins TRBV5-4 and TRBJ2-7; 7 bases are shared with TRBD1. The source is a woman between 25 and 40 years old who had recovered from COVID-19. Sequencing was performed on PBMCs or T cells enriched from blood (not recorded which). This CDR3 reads CASSRDRAGEQYF. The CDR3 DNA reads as TGTGCCAGCAGCCGAGACAGGGCCGGCGAGCAGTACTTC. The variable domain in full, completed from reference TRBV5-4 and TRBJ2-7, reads ETGVTQSPTHLIKTRGQQVTLRCSSQSGHNTVSWYQQALGQGPQFIFQYYREEENGRGNFPPRFSGLQFPNYSSELNVNALELDDSALYLCASSRDRAGEQYFGPGTRLTVT.